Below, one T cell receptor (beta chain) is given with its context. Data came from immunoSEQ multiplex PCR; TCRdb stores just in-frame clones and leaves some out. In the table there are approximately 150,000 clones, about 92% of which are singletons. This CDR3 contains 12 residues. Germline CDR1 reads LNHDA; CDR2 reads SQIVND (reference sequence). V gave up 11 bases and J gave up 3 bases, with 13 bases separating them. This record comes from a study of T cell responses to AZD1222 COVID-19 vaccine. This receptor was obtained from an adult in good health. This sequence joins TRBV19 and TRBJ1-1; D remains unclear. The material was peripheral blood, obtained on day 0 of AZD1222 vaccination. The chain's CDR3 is CALNQVDTEAFF. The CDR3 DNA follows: TGTGCCCTTAATCAGGTTGACACTGAAGCTTTCTTT.